Reported below is one T cell receptor beta chain. This clonotype was picked up many times. Its binding antigen is unknown. Base qualities are not recorded, but no much larger clone differs from it by a single base. Ophthalmopathy patients had moderately to severely active disease, Clinical Activity Score of at least 3, NOSPECS grade of at least 4, and disease duration under 3 months. Patients with other autoimmune diseases, uncontrolled infections, pregnancy or lactation were excluded. Diagnosis relied on clinical symptoms, serum thyroxine, TRAb, thyroid ultrasound and orbital computed tomography. Ficoll-Paque density gradient centrifugation was used to isolate PBMCs from 10 ml of fresh peripheral blood. Trizol reagent was used to extract the total RNA, and its quality was then checked on an Agilent 2100 Bioanalyzer. For repertoire sequencing, the TCR beta CDR3 regions were amplified from RNA transcripts. HTBI primers and the Qiagen OneStep RT-PCR kit were used in a first-round RT-PCR, which was followed by a second-round multiplex PCR, size selection and purification. Libraries were sequenced paired-end with 100 bp reads on an Illumina HiSeq2000. In the original analysis: Reads were processed with SOAPnuke, discarding reads with adapters, uncalled bases, mean Phred below 15, or no exact constant-primer or identifier match. High-quality paired reads were merged with COPE v1.2.5. Clonotypes were defined as unique nucleotide sequences and were aligned to IMGT TRB V, D and J references using MiTCR v1.1. Analysis was restricted to V-J combinations with a frequency above 0.0001, which covered just over 98% of repertoires. For each V-J combination, a TCR clonal expansion and chaos score was defined as F50 clonal expansion divided by the chaos observed in the TCRdist matrix. Welch's t-statistics and random forest were used to narrow the features down to approximately twelve V-J combinations, which were then fed into a naive Bayes classifier. The similarity between thyroid and blood repertoires was quantified using the Morisita-Horn index. TCRdb trimmed public reads at Q25 via fastp, called clones via MiXCR and kept in-frame beta chains. Under each unique CDR3 protein, matching rows form one entry showing the most common genes and DNA. TCRdb assigned the V and J calls; the authors' analysis was not used. The sample table lists roughly 300,000 distinct CDR3 sequences, 15% to 20% of them with a count of one. The top ten clones comprise more than 9% of the sample.

From the cysteine through the phenylalanine, the CDR3 covers 16 amino acids. Only the CDR3 DNA stays, 48 bases, in frame from base 1. V is clipped by 1 base and J by 5 bases, and the sequence between their germline boundaries is 18 bases long. The germline V gene specifies MDHEN as CDR1 and SYDVKM as CDR2. These data come from a study of Graves' ophthalmopathy and Graves' hyperthyroidism listed by TCRdb under 2018. Regarding the study in general: Peripheral blood was collected at initial diagnosis, before any treatment. In total, 135 blood samples were TCR-sequenced: 43 ophthalmopathy, approximately 80 hyperthyroidism and some 17 hyperthyroidism-to-ophthalmopathy patients. The study used signatures of the TCR beta repertoire to tell Graves' ophthalmopathy apart from Graves' hyperthyroidism and to predict which patients would progress to ophthalmopathy. To explore V-J signatures that separate ophthalmopathy from hyperthyroidism, a discovery set of fewer than 110 patients was enrolled, consisting of 43 with ophthalmopathy and roughly 60 with stable hyperthyroidism. After sampling, hyperthyroidism patients received methimazole starting at 30 mg daily, and ophthalmopathy patients received high-dose intravenous methylprednisolone. T-cell repertoires of thyroid tissue and blood were compared in 5 or 6 hyperthyroidism patients. An independent validation cohort comprised about 20 hyperthyroidism patients and over 15 patients who later progressed from hyperthyroidism to ophthalmopathy.

Findings and caveats that apply to the study as a whole: Sample size was not statistically predetermined, and group allocation was not concealed from the investigators. In cross-validation, the 13-signature model distinguished ophthalmopathy from stable hyperthyroidism with approximately 88% sensitivity and around 81% specificity, and in the test set the corresponding values were about 80% and 75%. Most expanded thyroid clonotypes with a frequency above 0.001 also appeared in blood, which suggests that blood repertoires may reflect the immune response in the thyroid. In validation, the model predicted ophthalmopathy progression with 55% to 71% sensitivity and 72% to 80% specificity; some twelve predicted patients were CT-confirmed with GO in a median of about 6.2 months.

The sample consisted of peripheral blood. The chain is made from TRBV28 and TRBJ2-7; the D gene is perhaps TRBD1, on 6 matching bases. The sequence came from an adult man with Graves' ophthalmopathy. This receptor has the CDR3 CASSLYATGFPDEQYF. The DNA is TGTGCCAGCAGTTTATACGCGACAGGTTTTCCTGACGAGCAGTACTTC.